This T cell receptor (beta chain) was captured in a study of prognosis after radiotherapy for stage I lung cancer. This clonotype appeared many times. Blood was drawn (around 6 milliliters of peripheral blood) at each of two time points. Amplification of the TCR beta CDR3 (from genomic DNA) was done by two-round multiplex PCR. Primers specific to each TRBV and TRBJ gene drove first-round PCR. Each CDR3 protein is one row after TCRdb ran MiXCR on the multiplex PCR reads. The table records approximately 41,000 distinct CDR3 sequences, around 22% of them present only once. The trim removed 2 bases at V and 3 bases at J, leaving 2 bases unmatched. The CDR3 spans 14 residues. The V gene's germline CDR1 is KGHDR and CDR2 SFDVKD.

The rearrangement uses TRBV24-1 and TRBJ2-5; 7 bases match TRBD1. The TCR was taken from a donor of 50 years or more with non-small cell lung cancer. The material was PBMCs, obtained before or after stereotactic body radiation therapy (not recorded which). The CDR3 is CATSDWDREETQYF. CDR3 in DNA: TGTGCCACCAGTGATTGGGACAGAGAAGAGACCCAGTACTTC.